The 13 T cell receptor beta chains given below trace back to one sample, sequenced in a study of CD8 T cells in ankylosing spondylitis. TCRdb fed the 5' RACE reads into MiXCR, producing one record per CDR3 protein. Of approximately 200,000 distinct CDR3 sequences listed, roughly 13% were seen once; the top ten hold 15% to 20%. Input material: blood, either unsorted or a sorted T cell fraction (not recorded which). The receptors shown here come from a male donor with ankylosing spondylitis or in good health (not recorded which).

The rearrangement joins TRBV12-3 or TRBV12-4 to TRBJ1-2; D gene ambiguous. V was pared by 0 bases and J by 4 bases, with 3 bases between. This CDR3 contains 12 residues. CDR3 nucleotide sequence: TGTGCCAGCAGTTTAGCGTTCTATGGCTACACCTTC. This sequence encodes CASSLAFYGYTF.

This clonotype turned up a few times. The rearrangement uses TRBV27 and TRBJ1-1, with a possible D match to TRBD1 (5 bases). CDR1 MNHEY and CDR2 SMNVEV come from the germline V gene (reference sequence). The V gene lost 3 bases and the J gene lost 4 bases, with 9 bases spanning the gap. This CDR3 has 13 amino acids. CDR3 region: CASSLMGGTEAFF. Written as DNA, the CDR3 is TGTGCCAGCAGTTTGATGGGGGGCACTGAAGCTTTCTTT.

This CDR3 is CASEAPSGLYEQYF. CDR3 coding DNA: TGTGCCAGCGAAGCCCCTAGCGGTCTCTACGAGCAGTACTTC. V gene TRBV7-8 combines with J gene TRBJ2-7; TRBD2 matches at 7 bases. Looked up from germline, CDR1 is SGHVS and CDR2 is FQNEAQ. The CDR3 length is 14 residues. The trim removed 8 bases at V and 3 bases at J, leaving 10 bases unmatched.

This clonotype came up a few times. The genes are TRBV7-9 and TRBJ2-3; D perhaps matches TRBD1 (5 bases). Deletions cut 1 base from V and 4 bases from J, with 9 bases between. Germline V gene lookup returns CDR1 SEHNR and CDR2 FQNEAQ (reference sequence). The CDR3 has 14 amino acids. The CDR3 spells CASSLGTRPDTQYF. CDR3 DNA sequence: TGTGCCAGCAGCTTAGGGACAAGGCCAGATACGCAGTATTTT. The variable domain in full, with the rest retrieved from reference TRBV7-9 and TRBJ2-3, is DTGVSQNPRHKITKRGQNVTFRCDPISEHNRLYWYRQTLGQGPEFLTYFQNEAQLEKSRLLSDRFSAERPKGSFSTLEIQRTEQGDSAMYLCASSLGTRPDTQYFGPGTRLTVL.

This clonotype has only a few counts. This rearrangement joins TRBV10-3 to TRBJ2-7, with 7 bases aligning to TRBD1. The V gene end was trimmed by 8 bases and the J gene end by 0 bases; junction bases not matched to a gene: 1. Germline V gene sequence: CDR1 ENHRY, CDR2 SYGVKD. The CDR3 runs 12 residues. The DNA for the CDR3 is TGTGCCATCGGACAGGCCTCCTACGAGCAGTACTTC. Protein product: CAIGQASYEQYF.

The rearrangement joins TRBV30 to TRBJ1-1; tentative D call: TRBD1 (5 bases). V was shortened by 2 bases and J by 7 bases, with 14 bases between the two germline ends. CDR1 and CDR2 (germline): GTSNPN, SVGIG (reference sequence). The CDR3 sequence is 13 residues long. CDR3 region: CAWSSGTEVEAFF. CDR3 nucleotides: TGTGCCTGGAGTTCTGGGACGGAAGTTGAAGCTTTCTTT. Combining the CDR3 with reference TRBV30 and TRBJ1-1 gives the whole variable domain SQTIHQWPATLVQPVGSPLSLECTVEGTSNPNLYWYRQAAGRGLQLLFYSVGIGQISSEVPQNLSASRPQDRQFILSSKKLLLSDSGFYLCAWSSGTEVEAFFGQGTRLTVV.

This chain links TRBV4-1 with TRBJ2-5, with TRBD1 matching over 9 bases. CDR1 is MGHRA, CDR2 YSYEKL, per germline. V shed 4 bases and J 4 bases; nucleotides not matched to a gene: 4. The length of the CDR3 is 14 residues. CDR3 loop: CASSPGQGGETQYF. The CDR3 DNA is TGCGCCAGCAGCCCGGGACAGGGCGGAGAGACCCAGTACTTC.

This clonotype has only a few counts. The chain has TRBV30 and TRBJ2-3; the D is unclear. Looked up from germline, CDR1 is GTSNPN and CDR2 is SVGIG (reference sequence). V lost 3 bases to trimming and J lost 0 bases, with 4 bases between them. The CDR3 length is 12 residues. In DNA form, the CDR3 reads TGTGCCTGGAGAGGGAGCACAGATACGCAGTATTTT. Translating it yields CAWRGSTDTQYF.

A few counts support this clonotype. The CDR3 bases are TGTGCCTGGAGTGTACTGTCCGACGGCTACACCTTC. Amino acids: CAWSVLSDGYTF. The V gene is TRBV30, the J gene TRBJ1-2; D remains unclear. This CDR3 is 12 amino acids long. Germline V gene sequence: CDR1 GTSNPN, CDR2 SVGIG (reference sequence). The V end was cut by 0 bases, the J end by 8 bases, with 10 bases between.

This clonotype was counted ten times or more. The rearrangement uses TRBV4-2 and TRBJ1-3; D may be TRBD1 (6 bases). Germline V CDR1 and CDR2: LGHNA, YNFKEQ. V lost 3 bases to trimming and J lost 0 bases, with 9 bases between them. This CDR3 comprises 15 residues. DNA of the CDR3: TGTGCCAGCAGCCAGGACAGAACCTCTGGAAACACCATATATTTT. Translation: CASSQDRTSGNTIYF.

This clonotype showed up just a few times. The chain recombines TRBV27 with TRBJ2-3; TRBD2 might be the D (6 bases). The germline gives CDR1 MNHEY, CDR2 SMNVEV (reference sequence). Trimming cost V 3 bases and J 4 bases, with 14 bases left between them. The CDR3 runs 15 residues. CDR3: CASSFGGPLADTQYF. Written as DNA, the CDR3 is TGTGCCAGCAGTTTCGGGGGACCCCTGGCAGATACGCAGTATTTT.

This rearrangement joins TRBV5-1 to TRBJ2-1, with a tentative D call TRBD2 (6 bases). This CDR3 is built from 13 residues. Germline CDR1 SGHRS, CDR2 YFSETQ. Trimming removed 4 bases at V and 8 bases at J, with 13 bases between. The CDR3 region has the DNA TGCGCCAGCAGCCCCACTAGCAGCGATGAGCAGTTCTTC. This sequence encodes CASSPTSSDEQFF.

This clonotype has a handful of counts. This chain links TRBV20-1 with TRBJ2-3, with TRBD2 identical over 10 bases. The CDR3 extends over 17 amino acids. Per the germline V gene, CDR1 is DFQATT and CDR2 is SNEGSKA (reference sequence). V dropped 0 bases and J dropped 6; count of bases not matched to a gene: 12. The CDR3 here is CSARDLRASGGGDTQYF. Here the CDR3 DNA reads TGCAGTGCTAGAGATCTCCGAGCTAGCGGGGGAGGGGATACGCAGTATTTT.